The 8 T cell receptor beta chains below were found in one sample sequenced in a study of blood T cell repertoires in COVID-19. The table came from immunoSEQ multiplex PCR; TCRdb's copy has only in-frame clones and leaves some out. The table shows roughly 290,000 clones, with around nine tenths occurring only once. Material for sequencing was PBMCs or T cells enriched from blood (not recorded which). The receptor source for this set is a woman aged 40 to 55 who had recovered from COVID-19.

This chain connects TRBV24-1 to TRBJ2-1; 9 positions match TRBD1. V lost 4 bases, J lost 6 bases, and 6 bases stayed unmatched. The CDR3 has 15 residues. Germline loops: CDR1 KGHDR, CDR2 SFDVKD. The CDR3: CATSDGTGRINEQFF. In DNA, the CDR3 is TGTGCCACCAGTGACGGGACAGGGAGGATCAATGAGCAGTTCTTC.

The chain carries TRBV2 and TRBJ2-7; TRBD1 is a possible D gene (6 bases). The germline V and J ends were trimmed by 6 bases and 1 base, with 13 bases remaining between them. The length of the CDR3 is 14 residues. Germline V gene sequence: CDR1 SNHLY, CDR2 FYNNEI. CDR3 region: CASRLGTGSYEQYF. The CDR3 nucleotides are TGTGCCAGCAGACTGGGAACAGGGTCCTACGAGCAGTACTTC. The variable domain in full, completed from reference TRBV2 and TRBJ2-7, reads EPEVTQTPSHQVTQMGQEVILRCVPISNHLYFYWYRQILGQKVEFLVSFYNNEISEKSEIFDDQFSVERPDGSNFTLKIRSTKLEDSAMYFCASRLGTGSYEQYFGPGTRLTVT.

This clone was recorded only once. The rearrangement uses TRBV3-1 (or the pseudogene TRBV3-2) and TRBJ2-5; 7 positions match TRBD2. The CDR3 runs 13 residues. Germline V CDR1 and CDR2: LGHDT, YNNKEL (reference sequence). The V gene end was trimmed by 8 bases and the J gene end by 3 bases; junction bases not matched to a gene: 6. CDR3 in amino acids: CASGGRVEETQYF. The DNA for the CDR3 is TGTGCCAGCGGGGGGAGGGTTGAAGAGACCCAGTACTTC.

The chain is built from TRBV3-1 (or the pseudogene TRBV3-2) and TRBJ2-7, with D unclear. V was clipped by 1 base and J by 0 bases, with 10 bases between them. The length of the CDR3 is 15 residues. Germline V lookup: CDR1 LGHDT, CDR2 YNNKEL (reference sequence). The CDR3: CASSQGYAGSYEQYF. Here the CDR3 DNA reads TGTGCCAGCAGCCAAGGGTACGCAGGCTCCTACGAGCAGTACTTC.

This clone showed up just once. The chain carries TRBV5-4 and TRBJ1-1, with 10 bases aligning to TRBD1. Per germline, CDR1 SGHNT and CDR2 YYREEE (reference sequence). V shed 4 bases, J shed 3 bases, and the junction held 9 bases outside the gene matches. This CDR3 contains 16 residues. The CDR3 here is CASSPARQGAYTEAFF. Here the CDR3 DNA reads TGTGCCAGCAGCCCAGCCCGACAGGGGGCATACACTGAAGCTTTCTTT.

The chain recombines TRBV10-1 with TRBJ2-7; a weak D match, TRBD2 (6 bases). CDR3 length equals 11 residues. V was cut by 11 bases and J by 7 bases, with 15 bases left in between. Germline CDR1 and CDR2: WNHNN and SYGVQD (reference sequence). CDR3 sequence reads: CAAPRGREQYF. CDR3 sequence (DNA): TGCGCCGCTCCCCGGGGGAGGGAGCAGTACTTC.

V usage is TRBV2 and J usage is TRBJ1-1; D is ambiguous. The CDR3 loop spans 13 amino acids. V lost 6 bases to trimming and J lost 4 bases, with 12 bases between them. Germline values: CDR1 SNHLY, CDR2 FYNNEI. This CDR3 is CASRDLGVTEAFF. CDR3 DNA sequence: TGTGCCAGCAGAGACCTCGGGGTCACTGAAGCTTTCTTT. Combining the CDR3 with reference TRBV2 and TRBJ1-1 gives the whole variable domain EPEVTQTPSHQVTQMGQEVILRCVPISNHLYFYWYRQILGQKVEFLVSFYNNEISEKSEIFDDQFSVERPDGSNFTLKIRSTKLEDSAMYFCASRDLGVTEAFFGQGTRLTVV.

This chain joins TRBV7-2 and TRBJ2-2; D may be TRBD1 (7 bases). Trimming took off 6 bases at V and 4 bases at J, with 21 bases between the two ends. Germline CDR1 is SGHTA and CDR2 is FQGNSA. CDR3 length: 17 amino acids. The CDR3 DNA follows: TGTGCCAGCAGTCAACGGAGGGGGCGAGGTCGCACCGGGGAGCTGTTTTTT. This encodes CASSQRRGRGRTGELFF. Supplemented by reference TRBV7-2 and TRBJ2-2, the full variable domain reads GAGVSQSPSNKVTEKGKDVELRCDPISGHTALYWYRQSLGQGLEFLIYFQGNSAPDKSGLPSDRFSAERTGGSVSTLTIQRTQQEDSAVYLCASSQRRGRGRTGELFFGEGSRLTVL.